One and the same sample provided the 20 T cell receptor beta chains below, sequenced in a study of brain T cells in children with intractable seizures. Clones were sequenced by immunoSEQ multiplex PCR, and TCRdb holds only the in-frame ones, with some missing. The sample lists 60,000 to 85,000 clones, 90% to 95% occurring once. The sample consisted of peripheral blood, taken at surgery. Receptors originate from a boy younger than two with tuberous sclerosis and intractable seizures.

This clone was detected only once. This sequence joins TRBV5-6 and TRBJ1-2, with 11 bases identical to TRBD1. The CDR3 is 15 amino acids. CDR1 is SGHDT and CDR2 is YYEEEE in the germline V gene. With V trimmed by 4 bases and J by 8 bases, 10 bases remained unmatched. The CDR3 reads CASSLLPGQGEGYTF. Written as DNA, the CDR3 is TGTGCCAGCAGCCTGCTCCCGGGACAGGGGGAAGGCTACACCTTC.

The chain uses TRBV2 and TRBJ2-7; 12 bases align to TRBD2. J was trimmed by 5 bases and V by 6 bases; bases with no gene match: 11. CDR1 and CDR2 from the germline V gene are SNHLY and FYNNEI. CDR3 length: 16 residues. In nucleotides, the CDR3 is TGTGCCAGCAGGGAGACTAGCGGGAGACCCTGGAACGAGCAGTACTTC. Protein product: CASRETSGRPWNEQYF.

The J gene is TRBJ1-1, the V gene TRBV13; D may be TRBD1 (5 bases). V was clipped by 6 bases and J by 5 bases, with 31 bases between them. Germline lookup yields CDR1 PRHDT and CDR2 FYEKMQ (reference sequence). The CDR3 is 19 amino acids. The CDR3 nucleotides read TGTGCCAGCAGTTTCCTTTTCCCGGGACCCGGGGACTGGGGAACTGAAGCTTTCTTT. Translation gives CASSFLFPGPGDWGTEAFF.

The chain's CDR3 is CASSHLSGYGANVLTF. The DNA of the CDR3 is TGTGCCAGCAGCCACTTAAGCGGGTATGGGGCCAACGTCCTGACTTTC. This rearrangement joins TRBV3-1 (or the pseudogene TRBV3-2) to TRBJ2-6, with TRBD2 as a possible D gene (6 bases). The V end was cut by 3 bases, the J end by 3 bases, with 12 bases between. CDR3 length equals 16 residues. The germline CDR1 and CDR2 sequences are LGHDT and YNNKEL (reference sequence).

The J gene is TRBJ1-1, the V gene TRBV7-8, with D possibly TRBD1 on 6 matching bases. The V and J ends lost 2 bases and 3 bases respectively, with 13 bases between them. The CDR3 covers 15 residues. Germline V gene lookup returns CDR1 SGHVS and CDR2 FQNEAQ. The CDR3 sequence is CASSLTGTRYTEAFF. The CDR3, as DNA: TGTGCCAGCAGCTTAACAGGGACCCGTTACACTGAAGCTTTCTTT.

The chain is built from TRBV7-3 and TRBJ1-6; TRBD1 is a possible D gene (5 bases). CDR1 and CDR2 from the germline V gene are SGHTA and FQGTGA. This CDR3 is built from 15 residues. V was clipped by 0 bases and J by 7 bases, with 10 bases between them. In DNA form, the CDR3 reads TGTGCCAGCAGCTTAACGGGGGGTCCAAATTCACCCCTCCACTTT. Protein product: CASSLTGGPNSPLHF. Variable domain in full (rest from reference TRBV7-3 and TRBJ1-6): GAGVSQTPSNKVTEKGKYVELRCDPISGHTALYWYRQSLGQGPEFLIYFQGTGAADDSGLPNDRFFAVRPEGSVSTLKIQRTERGDSAVYLCASSLTGGPNSPLHFGNGTRLTVT.

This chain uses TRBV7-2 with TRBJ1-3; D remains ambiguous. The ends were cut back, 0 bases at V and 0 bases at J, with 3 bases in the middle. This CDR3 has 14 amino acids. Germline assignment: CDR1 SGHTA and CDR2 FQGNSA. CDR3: CASSLAVSGNTIYF. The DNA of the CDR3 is TGTGCCAGCAGCTTAGCTGTCTCTGGAAACACCATATATTTT.

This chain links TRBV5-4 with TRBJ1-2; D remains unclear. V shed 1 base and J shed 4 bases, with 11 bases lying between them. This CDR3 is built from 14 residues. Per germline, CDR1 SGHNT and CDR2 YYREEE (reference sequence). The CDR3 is CASSLSVGGYGYTF. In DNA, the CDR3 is TGTGCCAGCAGCTTGAGTGTGGGAGGCTATGGCTACACCTTC.

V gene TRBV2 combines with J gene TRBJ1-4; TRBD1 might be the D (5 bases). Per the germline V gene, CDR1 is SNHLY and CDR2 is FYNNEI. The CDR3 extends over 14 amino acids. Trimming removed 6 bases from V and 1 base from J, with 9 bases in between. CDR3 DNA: TGTGCCAGCAGGGCAGGGATAACTAATGAAAAACTGTTTTTT. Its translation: CASRAGITNEKLFF.

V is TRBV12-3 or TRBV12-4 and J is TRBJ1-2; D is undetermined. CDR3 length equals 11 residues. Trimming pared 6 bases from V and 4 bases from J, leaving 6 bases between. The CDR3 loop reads CASRSSYGYTF. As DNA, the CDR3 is TGTGCCAGCAGGTCTAGCTATGGCTACACCTTC.

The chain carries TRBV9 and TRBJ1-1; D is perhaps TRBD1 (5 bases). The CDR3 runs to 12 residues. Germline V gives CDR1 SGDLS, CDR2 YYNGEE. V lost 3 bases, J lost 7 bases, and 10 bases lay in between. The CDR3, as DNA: TGTGCCAGCAGCGAAGGGGTGGGTGAAGCTTTCTTT. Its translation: CASSEGVGEAFF.

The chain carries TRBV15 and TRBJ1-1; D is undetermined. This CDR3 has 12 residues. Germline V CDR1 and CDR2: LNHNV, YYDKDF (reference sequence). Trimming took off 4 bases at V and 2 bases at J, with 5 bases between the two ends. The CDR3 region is CATSMENTEAFF. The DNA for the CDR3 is TGTGCCACCAGCATGGAAAACACTGAAGCTTTCTTT.

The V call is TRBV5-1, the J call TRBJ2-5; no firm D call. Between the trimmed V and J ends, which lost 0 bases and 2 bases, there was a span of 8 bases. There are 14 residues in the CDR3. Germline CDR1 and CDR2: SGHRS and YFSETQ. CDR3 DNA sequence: TGCGCCAGCAGCTTGGTTTTCAGACAAGAGACCCAGTACTTC. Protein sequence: CASSLVFRQETQYF. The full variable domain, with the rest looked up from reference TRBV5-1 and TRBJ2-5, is KAGVTQTPRYLIKTRGQQVTLSCSPISGHRSVSWYQQTPGQGLQFLFEYFSETQRNKGNFPGRFSGRQFSNSRSEMNVSTLELGDSALYLCASSLVFRQETQYFGPGTRLLVL.

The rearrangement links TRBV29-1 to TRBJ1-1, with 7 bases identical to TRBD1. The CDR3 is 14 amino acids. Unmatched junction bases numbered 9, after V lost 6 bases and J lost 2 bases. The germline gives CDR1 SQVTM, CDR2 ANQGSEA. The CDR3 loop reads CSVGGGFLNTEAFF. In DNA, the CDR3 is TGCAGCGTCGGAGGGGGCTTCCTAAACACTGAAGCTTTCTTT.

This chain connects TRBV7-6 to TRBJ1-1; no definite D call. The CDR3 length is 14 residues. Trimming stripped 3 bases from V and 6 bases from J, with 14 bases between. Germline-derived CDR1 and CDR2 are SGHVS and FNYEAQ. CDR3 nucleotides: TGTGCCAGCAGCTTCGCTCATAGGAATTCTGAAGCTTTCTTT. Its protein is CASSFAHRNSEAFF.

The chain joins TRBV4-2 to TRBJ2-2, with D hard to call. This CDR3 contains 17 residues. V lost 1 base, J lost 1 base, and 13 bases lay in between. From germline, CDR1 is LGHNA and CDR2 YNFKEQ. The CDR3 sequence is CASSQGSGFQNTGELFF. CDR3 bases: TGTGCCAGCAGCCAAGGCTCCGGGTTCCAGAACACCGGGGAGCTGTTTTTT.

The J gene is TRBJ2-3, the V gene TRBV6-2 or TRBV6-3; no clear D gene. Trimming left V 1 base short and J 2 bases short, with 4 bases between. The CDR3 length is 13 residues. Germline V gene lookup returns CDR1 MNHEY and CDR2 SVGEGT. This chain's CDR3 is CASSYYYTDTQYF. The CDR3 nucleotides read TGTGCCAGCAGTTACTATTACACAGATACGCAGTATTTT.

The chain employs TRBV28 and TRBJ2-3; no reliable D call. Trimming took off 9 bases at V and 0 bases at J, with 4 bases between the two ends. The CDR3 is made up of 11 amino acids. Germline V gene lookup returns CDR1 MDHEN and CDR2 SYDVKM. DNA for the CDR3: TGTGCCAGGCCGAGCACAGATACGCAGTATTTT. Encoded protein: CARPSTDTQYF.

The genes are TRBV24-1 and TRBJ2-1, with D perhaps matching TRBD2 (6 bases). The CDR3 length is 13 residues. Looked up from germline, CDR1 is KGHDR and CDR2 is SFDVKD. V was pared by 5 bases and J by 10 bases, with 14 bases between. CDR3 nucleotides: TGTGCCACCAGTGCCTTCACGGGGGAAGAGCAGTTCTTC. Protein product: CATSAFTGEEQFF.

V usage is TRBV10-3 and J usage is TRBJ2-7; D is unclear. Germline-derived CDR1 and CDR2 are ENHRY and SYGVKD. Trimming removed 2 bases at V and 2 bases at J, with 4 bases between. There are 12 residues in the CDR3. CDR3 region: CAISEDTYEQYF. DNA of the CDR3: TGTGCCATCAGTGAGGACACCTACGAGCAGTACTTC.